Listed below are T cell receptor beta chains from one sample, sequenced in a study of cytomegalovirus exposure and HLA in healthy donors. Sequenced by immunoSEQ multiplex PCR; TCRdb stores in-frame clones only, minus some. The profile shows approximately 69,000 clones, roughly 72% of them singletons. The sequencing sample was made of PBMCs. These receptors came from a woman aged 25 to 39 in good health and CMV-seropositive. The CDR3 runs from the conserved cysteine through the conserved F or W. The order of the fields is V gene, D gene, J gene, clone size, CDR3 protein, CDR3 DNA. A D gene is named only where the DNA matches it firmly. Rows may omit the clone size; those that give it use once, few, many or a size class.

v_call: TRBV25-1; d_call: TRBD1; j_call: TRBJ2-5; clone_size: .; cdr3_aa: CASSTRQGLGTQYF; cdr3_nt: TGTGCCAGCAGTACACGACAGGGGCTCGGGACCCAGTACTTC
v_call: TRBV27; d_call: .; j_call: TRBJ2-4; clone_size: .; cdr3_aa: CASSLGGGQNIQYF; cdr3_nt: TGTGCCAGCAGTTTAGGGGGCGGGCAAAACATTCAGTACTTC
v_call: TRBV13; d_call: .; j_call: TRBJ2-2; clone_size: once; cdr3_aa: CASSLRRDRPVTGELFF; cdr3_nt: TGTGCCAGCAGCTTAAGGCGGGACCGACCAGTCACCGGGGAGCTGTTTTTT
v_call: TRBV6-6; d_call: TRBD2; j_call: TRBJ2-3; clone_size: .; cdr3_aa: CASSYLTSIADTQYF; cdr3_nt: TGTGCCAGCAGTTATTTGACTAGCATTGCAGATACGCAGTATTTT
v_call: TRBV28; d_call: .; j_call: TRBJ1-1; clone_size: .; cdr3_aa: CASLSWGGSTEAFF; cdr3_nt: TGTGCCAGCCTTTCTTGGGGGGGCAGCACTGAAGCTTTCTTT
v_call: TRBV29-1; d_call: .; j_call: TRBJ2-7; clone_size: .; cdr3_aa: CSVSGDSAYEQYF; cdr3_nt: TGCAGCGTCTCAGGGGATTCCGCCTACGAGCAGTACTTC
v_call: TRBV19; d_call: TRBD2; j_call: TRBJ2-7; clone_size: .; cdr3_aa: CASSTTSVGSYEQYF; cdr3_nt: TGTGCCAGTAGTACGACTAGCGTCGGCTCCTACGAGCAGTACTTC
v_call: TRBV6-5; d_call: TRBD1; j_call: TRBJ1-2; clone_size: .; cdr3_aa: CASNTRTGGNYGYTF; cdr3_nt: TGTGCCAGCAACACCCGGACAGGGGGCAACTATGGCTACACCTTC
v_call: TRBV6-1; d_call: .; j_call: TRBJ1-2; clone_size: .; cdr3_aa: CASSEGGLGYTF; cdr3_nt: TGTGCCAGCAGTGAAGGCGGGCTTGGCTACACCTTC
v_call: TRBV28; d_call: TRBD1; j_call: TRBJ1-2; clone_size: .; cdr3_aa: CASRVPWDRVYGYTF; cdr3_nt: TGTGCCAGCAGGGTCCCTTGGGACAGGGTCTATGGCTACACCTTC
v_call: TRBV19; d_call: TRBD1; j_call: TRBJ1-2; clone_size: .; cdr3_aa: CASHRGPGYGYTF; cdr3_nt: TGTGCCAGTCACAGGGGGCCCGGCTATGGCTACACCTTC
v_call: TRBV6-5; d_call: TRBD2; j_call: TRBJ2-7; clone_size: once; cdr3_aa: CASSQLAGGHYEQYF; cdr3_nt: TGTGCCAGCAGCCAACTAGCGGGAGGGCACTACGAGCAGTACTTC
v_call: TRBV30; d_call: .; j_call: TRBJ2-7; clone_size: .; cdr3_aa: CAWSGRRAGEQYF; cdr3_nt: TGTGCCTGGAGTGGTCGCAGGGCGGGGGAGCAGTACTTC
v_call: TRBV9; d_call: .; j_call: TRBJ1-1; clone_size: .; cdr3_aa: CASSVVGGRNTEAFF; cdr3_nt: TGTGCCAGCAGCGTAGTTGGGGGGAGGAACACTGAAGCTTTCTTT
v_call: TRBV9; d_call: .; j_call: TRBJ2-3; clone_size: .; cdr3_aa: CASSVGSVWATTDTQYF; cdr3_nt: TGTGCCAGCAGCGTAGGGTCTGTGTGGGCTACCACAGATACGCAGTATTTT
v_call: TRBV4-1; d_call: .; j_call: TRBJ1-3; clone_size: .; cdr3_aa: CASSQSDTPRNTIYF; cdr3_nt: TGCGCCAGCAGCCAATCGGACACTCCTCGAAACACCATATATTTT
v_call: TRBV28; d_call: TRBD2; j_call: TRBJ2-5; clone_size: .; cdr3_aa: CASSLGGATRETQYF; cdr3_nt: TGTGCCAGCAGTTTGGGAGGGGCGACCCGGGAGACCCAGTACTTC
v_call: TRBV4-3; d_call: .; j_call: TRBJ2-2; clone_size: few; cdr3_aa: CASSQVADLNTGELFF; cdr3_nt: TGCGCCAGCAGCCAAGTAGCTGACCTGAACACCGGGGAGCTGTTTTTT
v_call: TRBV6-1; d_call: TRBD1; j_call: TRBJ2-5; clone_size: .; cdr3_aa: CASTLDRVGETQYF; cdr3_nt: TGTGCCAGCACCTTGGACAGGGTGGGAGAGACCCAGTACTTC
v_call: TRBV29-1; d_call: TRBD1; j_call: TRBJ2-3; clone_size: .; cdr3_aa: CSVEQGPDTQYF; cdr3_nt: TGCAGCGTGGAACAGGGGCCAGATACGCAGTATTTT
v_call: TRBV25-1; d_call: TRBD1; j_call: TRBJ2-5; clone_size: .; cdr3_aa: CASSDPDRGLNF; cdr3_nt: TGTGCCAGCAGTGATCCCGACAGGGGTCTAAACTTC
v_call: TRBV28; d_call: .; j_call: TRBJ1-5; clone_size: .; cdr3_aa: CAARGGSNHNQPQHF; cdr3_nt: TGTGCCGCCCGAGGAGGGTCCAACCACAATCAGCCCCAGCATTTT
v_call: TRBV11-2; d_call: .; j_call: TRBJ2-3; clone_size: .; cdr3_aa: CASSLVATQYF; cdr3_nt: TGTGCCAGCAGCTTAGTGGCTACGCAGTATTTT
v_call: TRBV7-2; d_call: TRBD1; j_call: TRBJ2-7; clone_size: few; cdr3_aa: CASSKTGGNRLEQYF; cdr3_nt: TGTGCCAGCAGTAAGACAGGGGGCAATCGTCTCGAGCAGTACTTC
v_call: TRBV2; d_call: .; j_call: TRBJ1-1; clone_size: .; cdr3_aa: CASTPGTKLAAFF; cdr3_nt: TGTGCCAGCACCCCTGGGACTAAACTCGCAGCTTTCTTT
v_call: TRBV30; d_call: .; j_call: TRBJ1-6; clone_size: .; cdr3_aa: CAWRAGANSPLHF; cdr3_nt: TGTGCCTGGAGGGCAGGGGCTAATTCACCCCTCCACTTT
v_call: TRBV21-1; d_call: .; j_call: TRBJ2-5; clone_size: .; cdr3_aa: CASVVAGTSGQETQYF; cdr3_nt: TGTGCCAGCGTAGTGGCCGGGACTAGCGGCCAAGAGACCCAGTACTTC
v_call: TRBV6-5; d_call: TRBD2; j_call: TRBJ2-2; clone_size: .; cdr3_aa: CASGTSGRSGELFF; cdr3_nt: TGTGCCAGCGGAACTAGCGGGAGATCTGGGGAGCTGTTTTTT
v_call: TRBV7-2; d_call: TRBD1; j_call: TRBJ2-7; clone_size: .; cdr3_aa: CASSLDRTTYEQYF; cdr3_nt: TGTGCCAGCAGCTTGGACAGGACCACCTACGAGCAGTACTTC
v_call: TRBV10-3; d_call: TRBD2; j_call: TRBJ2-1; clone_size: .; cdr3_aa: CAISVGLAGYSEQFF; cdr3_nt: TGTGCCATCAGTGTGGGACTAGCGGGATATAGTGAGCAGTTCTTC
v_call: TRBV6-1; d_call: .; j_call: TRBJ1-1; clone_size: .; cdr3_aa: CASSLTGTGEAFF; cdr3_nt: TGTGCCAGCAGTTTAACAGGGACCGGTGAAGCTTTCTTT
v_call: TRBV5-1; d_call: .; j_call: TRBJ1-1; clone_size: .; cdr3_aa: CASSSGFLNTEAFF; cdr3_nt: TGCGCCAGCAGCTCGGGATTTCTGAACACTGAAGCTTTCTTT
v_call: TRBV2; d_call: TRBD2; j_call: TRBJ2-3; clone_size: few; cdr3_aa: CASSLGLAGGDTQYF; cdr3_nt: TGTGCCAGCAGTCTGGGACTAGCGGGAGGGGATACGCAGTATTTT
v_call: TRBV4-3; d_call: .; j_call: TRBJ2-3; clone_size: .; cdr3_aa: CASSQDWAPRTDTQYF; cdr3_nt: TGCGCCAGCAGCCAAGACTGGGCCCCGCGCACAGATACGCAGTATTTT
v_call: TRBV30; d_call: .; j_call: TRBJ2-7; clone_size: .; cdr3_aa: CAWSELTEIVNF; cdr3_nt: TGTGCCTGGAGTGAACTGACAGAAATCGTTAATTTC
v_call: TRBV7-2; d_call: .; j_call: TRBJ1-4; clone_size: .; cdr3_aa: CASSSRNEKLFF; cdr3_nt: TGTGCCAGCAGCTCCAGAAATGAAAAACTGTTTTTT
v_call: TRBV27; d_call: .; j_call: TRBJ2-1; clone_size: .; cdr3_aa: CASSWGGGQFF; cdr3_nt: TGTGCCAGCAGTTGGGGAGGCGGGCAGTTCTTC
v_call: TRBV5-1; d_call: TRBD1; j_call: TRBJ1-2; clone_size: few; cdr3_aa: CASSEGQGPGGYGYTF; cdr3_nt: TGCGCCAGCAGCGAGGGACAGGGGCCGGGTGGCTATGGCTACACCTTC
v_call: TRBV28; d_call: .; j_call: TRBJ1-5; clone_size: .; cdr3_aa: CASRLQDKSNQPQHF; cdr3_nt: TGTGCCAGCAGGCTCCAGGACAAGAGCAATCAGCCCCAGCATTTT
v_call: TRBV23-1; d_call: TRBD2; j_call: TRBJ2-7; clone_size: .; cdr3_aa: CASSQGGRPLGEQYF; cdr3_nt: TGCGCCAGCAGTCAAGGCGGGAGGCCTTTAGGAGAGCAGTACTTC
v_call: TRBV18; d_call: .; j_call: TRBJ1-1; clone_size: .; cdr3_aa: CASSPPQGLNTEAFF; cdr3_nt: TGTGCCAGCTCACCACCGCAGGGTTTGAACACTGAAGCTTTCTTT
v_call: TRBV9; d_call: TRBD1; j_call: TRBJ2-3; clone_size: .; cdr3_aa: CASSVPTGGDTQYF; cdr3_nt: TGTGCCAGCAGCGTCCCCACAGGGGGAGATACGCAGTATTTT
v_call: TRBV4-1; d_call: .; j_call: TRBJ1-3; clone_size: .; cdr3_aa: CASSPQGNGAGNTIYF; cdr3_nt: TGCGCCAGCAGCCCACAGGGTAACGGAGCTGGAAACACCATATATTTT
v_call: TRBV2; d_call: TRBD2; j_call: TRBJ2-7; clone_size: .; cdr3_aa: CASSEELLAGAYEQYF; cdr3_nt: TGTGCCAGCAGTGAAGAACTTCTAGCGGGGGCCTACGAGCAGTACTTC
v_call: TRBV30; d_call: TRBD1; j_call: TRBJ1-2; clone_size: .; cdr3_aa: CAWGRQGPAGYGYTF; cdr3_nt: TGTGCCTGGGGACGACAGGGCCCGGCGGGCTATGGCTACACCTTC
v_call: TRBV5-1; d_call: TRBD2; j_call: TRBJ2-7; clone_size: .; cdr3_aa: CASSPRTSGAYEQYF; cdr3_nt: TGCGCCAGCAGCCCCCGGACTAGCGGGGCTTACGAGCAGTACTTC
v_call: TRBV7-9; d_call: TRBD2; j_call: TRBJ2-1; clone_size: .; cdr3_aa: CASSWGLASDEQFF; cdr3_nt: TGTGCCAGCAGTTGGGGACTAGCGTCGGATGAGCAGTTCTTC
v_call: TRBV6-6; d_call: .; j_call: TRBJ1-2; clone_size: .; cdr3_aa: CASSSRIGVEYGYTF; cdr3_nt: TGTGCCAGCAGTTCCCGAATAGGGGTTGAGTATGGCTACACCTTC
v_call: TRBV25-1; d_call: TRBD2; j_call: TRBJ2-1; clone_size: .; cdr3_aa: CASTASGTYNEQFF; cdr3_nt: TGTGCCAGCACCGCTAGCGGGACCTACAATGAGCAGTTCTTC
v_call: TRBV30; d_call: .; j_call: TRBJ2-2; clone_size: once; cdr3_aa: CALRVIMNTGELFF; cdr3_nt: TGTGCCCTACGGGTAATCATGAACACCGGGGAGCTGTTTTTT
v_call: TRBV5-6; d_call: TRBD2; j_call: TRBJ2-1; clone_size: .; cdr3_aa: CASTWGGSSGRPLYNEQFF; cdr3_nt: TGTGCCAGCACTTGGGGAGGGTCTAGCGGGAGACCACTCTACAATGAGCAGTTCTTC
v_call: TRBV4-3; d_call: .; j_call: TRBJ2-7; clone_size: .; cdr3_aa: CASSQDRGLVYEQYF; cdr3_nt: TGCGCCAGCAGCCAAGATCGGGGACTGGTATACGAGCAGTACTTC
v_call: TRBV7-2; d_call: TRBD1; j_call: TRBJ2-5; clone_size: .; cdr3_aa: CASSRGTGLRETQYF; cdr3_nt: TGTGCCAGCAGCCGCGGGACAGGGTTGCGAGAGACCCAGTACTTC
v_call: TRBV10-3; d_call: .; j_call: TRBJ2-1; clone_size: .; cdr3_aa: CAISPGLTSYNEQFF; cdr3_nt: TGTGCCATCAGTCCGGGACTCACCTCCTACAATGAGCAGTTCTTC
v_call: TRBV19; d_call: TRBD2; j_call: TRBJ2-1; clone_size: .; cdr3_aa: CASSIRRDKRLAGLYNEQFF; cdr3_nt: TGTGCCAGTAGTATAAGGCGAGATAAACGACTAGCGGGCCTATACAATGAGCAGTTCTTC
v_call: TRBV6-5; d_call: .; j_call: TRBJ1-5; clone_size: .; cdr3_aa: CASSYSSPLGHQPQHF; cdr3_nt: TGTGCCAGCAGTTACTCGTCTCCCCTGGGCCATCAGCCCCAGCATTTT
v_call: TRBV29-1; d_call: .; j_call: TRBJ1-1; clone_size: .; cdr3_aa: CSAGQGNTEAFF; cdr3_nt: TGCAGCGCAGGTCAGGGTAACACTGAAGCTTTCTTT